This T cell receptor beta chain originates from a study of technical replicates of blood from a few donors. Sequencing was performed with immunoSEQ multiplex PCR; in TCRdb, only in-frame clones are kept and a portion is missing. Among around 17,000 clones listed, 87% were seen once. The source is a human donor in good health. Sequences were obtained from PBMCs.

The CDR3, as DNA: TGTGCCAGCAGGGACCGGGACAGGGATGATGGCTACACCTTC. It yields the protein CASRDRDRDDGYTF. The chain joins TRBV6-1 to TRBJ1-2, with 9 bases aligning to TRBD1. The V gene's germline CDR1 is MNHNS and CDR2 SASEGT. Germline trimming cut 6 bases from V and 6 bases from J; bases unmatched to any gene: 8. The CDR3 runs to 14 residues.